This T cell receptor beta chain emerged from a study of T cells after posttransplantation cyclophosphamide. Method: immunoSEQ multiplex PCR; TCRdb's copy keeps in-frame clones and lacks some. The data show roughly 25,000 clones, with none appearing a single time. Study-wide points: TRB clonality was highly associated with recipient CMV seropositivity and reactivation.

This clone was counted at least ten times. Antigen unknown. Busulfan-fludarabine conditioning, marrow transplant, and cyclophosphamide on days +3 and +4 were administered. This TCR was recovered from a male patient younger than 35 who received an allogeneic stem cell transplant from a related donor, was CMV-positive, and had no GVHD. Some T cells may trace back to the graft donor. The material sequenced was PBMCs, taken after allogeneic stem cell transplant with posttransplant cyclophosphamide.

CDR3 loop: CASSLGRDTDTQYF. In nucleotides, the CDR3 is TGCGCCAGCAGCTTGGGTCGGGACACAGATACGCAGTATTTT. The genes are TRBV5-1 and TRBJ2-3; D is perhaps TRBD2 (5 bases). CDR1 and CDR2 from the germline V gene are SGHRS and YFSETQ. V was shortened by 0 bases and J by 2 bases, with 7 bases between the two germline ends. The CDR3 runs to 14 residues.